This T cell receptor (beta chain) was found in a study of cytomegalovirus exposure and HLA in healthy donors. Germline V gives CDR1 KGHSH, CDR2 LQKENI. Germline trimming cut 6 bases from V and 1 base from J; bases unmatched to any gene: 9. This CDR3 has 16 residues. 60 Vbeta and 13 Jbeta primers were used in PCR. Sequenced by immunoSEQ multiplex PCR; TCRdb stores in-frame clones only, minus some. The data contain about 180,000 clones, about 81% of them singletons. Study-wide findings and caveats: TCR beta sequences reportedly predicted most subjects' HLA-A and HLA-B alleles accurately.

This clone was detected once. Its antigen is still unknown. The sequence came from a man aged 40-55 years in good health and CMV-seronegative. The sequenced material came from PBMCs. The rearrangement joins TRBV18 to TRBJ1-5, with TRBD1 matching 7 bases. For the CDR3, the DNA is TGTGCCAGCTCCCCGCTAGGGACAGAGAGCAATCAGCCCCAGCATTTT. It is translated as CASSPLGTESNQPQHF.